Sequencing of this T cell receptor beta chain was carried out in a study of cytomegalovirus exposure and HLA in healthy donors. Profiling relied on immunoSEQ multiplex PCR, and the TCRdb table lists in-frame clones only, not all of them. The repertoire holds a few hundred thousand clones, with 75% to 95% as singletons. V was clipped by 1 base and J by 4 bases; unmatched bases: 2. Germline V gives CDR1 SGHAT, CDR2 FQDESV (reference sequence). This CDR3 spans 15 amino acids. The source is a woman between 18 and 30 years old in good health and CMV-seronegative. The V call is TRBV11-1, the J call TRBJ2-1, with 9 bases fitting TRBD2. Sequences were obtained from PBMCs. In DNA form, the CDR3 reads TGTGCCAGCAGCTTAGAGCTAGCGGGGTACAATGAGCAGTTCTTC. Amino acid sequence: CASSLELAGYNEQFF.